This T cell receptor (beta chain) was sequenced during a study of radiation and T cells in renal cell carcinoma. Study-level findings and limits: From baseline, blood top tumor clonotypes peaked at 2 weeks post-radiation. Without pretreatment biopsies, baseline tumor clonotype presence was undetermined.

With respect to this clone: The target antigen is unknown.

Sample time point: blood 2 weeks post-SBRT. The sample's treatment: 15 Gy SBRT to primary tumor, nephrectomy 4 weeks later. Blood was sampled at baseline, 2 weeks and 4 weeks after SBRT. The patient's renal cell carcinoma had clear cell pathology. The method was immunoSEQ multiplex PCR; TCRdb's version includes in-frame clones alone and lacks a portion of them. The repertoire holds roughly 130,000 clones, 88% seen once, with approximately 5.8% in the top ten. The receptor's source is a woman in her 70s with renal cell carcinoma. The specimen comprised blood, sampled from a patient whose treatment included radiotherapy and nephrectomy.

The CDR3 DNA sequence: TGTGCCAGCAGCTTAGGAAGGGAACTAAAGGAGCAGTTCTTC. Translated: CASSLGRELKEQFF. The V and J genes are TRBV7-9 and TRBJ2-1; D unclear. The CDR3 extends over 14 amino acids. The germline V and J ends were trimmed by 1 base and 10 bases, with 14 bases remaining between them. The germline V gene encodes CDR1 SEHNR and CDR2 FQNEAQ (reference sequence).